This TCR beta chain was retrieved from a study of memory CD4+ T cells and cytomegalovirus serostatus. The sort gate was single viable CD3+CD4+CD8-CD45RO+ cells for memory CD4+ T cells. TCRdb's copy holds only in-frame clones and misses some; the assay was immunoSEQ multiplex PCR. The sample lists about 48,000 clones, more than 70% occurring once. The CDR3 is 15 residues long. Germline V gives CDR1 MNHEY, CDR2 SVGAGI. V was pared by 2 bases and J by 4 bases, with 1 base of the junction left unmatched. Sequencing input: memory CD4+ T cells from blood. The chain employs TRBV6-5 and TRBJ1-5; 11 bases are shared with TRBD1. The TCR comes from an adult in good health and CMV-seronegative. The CDR3 DNA reads TGTGCCAGCAGTTACGGGACAGGGGGAAATCAGCCCCAGCATTTT. Protein sequence: CASSYGTGGNQPQHF.